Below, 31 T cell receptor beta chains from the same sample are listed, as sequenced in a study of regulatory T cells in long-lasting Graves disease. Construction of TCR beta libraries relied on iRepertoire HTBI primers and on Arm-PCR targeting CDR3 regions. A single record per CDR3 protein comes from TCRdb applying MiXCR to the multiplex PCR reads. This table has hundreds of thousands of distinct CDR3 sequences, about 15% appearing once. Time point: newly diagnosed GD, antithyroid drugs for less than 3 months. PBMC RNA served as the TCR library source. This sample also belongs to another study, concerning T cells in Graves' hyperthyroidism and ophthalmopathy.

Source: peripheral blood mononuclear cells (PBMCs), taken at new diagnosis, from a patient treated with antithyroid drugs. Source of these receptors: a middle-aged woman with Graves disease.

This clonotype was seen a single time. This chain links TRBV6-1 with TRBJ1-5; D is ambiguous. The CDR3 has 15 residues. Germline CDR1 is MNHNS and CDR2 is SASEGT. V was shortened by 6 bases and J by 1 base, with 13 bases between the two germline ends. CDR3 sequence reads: CASSFRVSSNQPQHF. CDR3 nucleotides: TGTGCCAGCAGCTTTAGGGTGTCGAGCAATCAGCCCCAGCATTTT.

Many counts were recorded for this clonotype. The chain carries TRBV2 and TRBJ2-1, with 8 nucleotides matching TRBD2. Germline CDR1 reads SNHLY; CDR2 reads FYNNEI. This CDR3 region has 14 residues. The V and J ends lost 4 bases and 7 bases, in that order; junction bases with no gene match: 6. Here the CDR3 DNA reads TGTGCCAGCAGTGTTAGCGGGGCAGGAAATGAGCAGTTCTTC. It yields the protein CASSVSGAGNEQFF.

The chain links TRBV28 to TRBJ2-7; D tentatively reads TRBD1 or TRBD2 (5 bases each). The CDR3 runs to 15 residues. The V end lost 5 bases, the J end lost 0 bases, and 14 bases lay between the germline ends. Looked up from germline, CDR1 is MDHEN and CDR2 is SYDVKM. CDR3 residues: CASSGTGTLSYEQYF. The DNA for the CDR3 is TGTGCCAGCAGTGGGACCGGGACCCTCTCCTACGAGCAGTACTTC.

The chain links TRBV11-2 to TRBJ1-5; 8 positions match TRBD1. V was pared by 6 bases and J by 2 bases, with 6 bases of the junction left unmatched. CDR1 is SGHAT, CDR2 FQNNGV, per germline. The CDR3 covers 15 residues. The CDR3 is CASSQGAGGNQPQHF. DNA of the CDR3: TGTGCCAGCAGTCAGGGGGCAGGGGGCAATCAGCCCCAGCATTTT. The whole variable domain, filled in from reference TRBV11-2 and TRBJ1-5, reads EAGVAQSPRYKIIEKRQSVAFWCNPISGHATLYWYQQILGQGPKLLIQFQNNGVVDDSQLPKDRFSAERLKGVDSTLKIQPAKLEDSAVYLCASSQGAGGNQPQHFGDGTRLSIL.

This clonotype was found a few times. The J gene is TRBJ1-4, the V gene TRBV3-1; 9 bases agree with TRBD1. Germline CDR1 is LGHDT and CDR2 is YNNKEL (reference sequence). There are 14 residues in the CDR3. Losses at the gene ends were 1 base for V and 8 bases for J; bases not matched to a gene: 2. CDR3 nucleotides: TGTGCCAGCAGCCAAGGTGGGACAGGGGAAAAACTGTTTTTT. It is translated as CASSQGGTGEKLFF.

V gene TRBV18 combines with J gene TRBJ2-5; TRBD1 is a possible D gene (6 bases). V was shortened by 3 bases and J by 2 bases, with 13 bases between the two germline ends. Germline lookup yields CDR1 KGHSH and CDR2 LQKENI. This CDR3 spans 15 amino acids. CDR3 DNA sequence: TGTGCCAGCTCACCTCCACAGGGACATCAAGAGACCCAGTACTTC. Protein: CASSPPQGHQETQYF.

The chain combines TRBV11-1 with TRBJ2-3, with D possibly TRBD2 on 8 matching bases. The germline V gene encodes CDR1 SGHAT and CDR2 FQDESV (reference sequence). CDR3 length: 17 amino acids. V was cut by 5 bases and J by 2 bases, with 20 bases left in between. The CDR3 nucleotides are TGTGCCAGCAGCCTCGGGGGGGGGACAGAAGACACAGATACGCAGTATTTT. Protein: CASSLGGGTEDTDTQYF.

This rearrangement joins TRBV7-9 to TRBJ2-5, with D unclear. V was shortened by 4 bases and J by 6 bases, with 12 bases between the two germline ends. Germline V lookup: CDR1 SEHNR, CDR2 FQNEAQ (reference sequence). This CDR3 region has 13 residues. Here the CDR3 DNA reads TGTGCCAGCAGCTCTGACGCTCCGAAGACCCAGTACTTC. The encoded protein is CASSSDAPKTQYF.

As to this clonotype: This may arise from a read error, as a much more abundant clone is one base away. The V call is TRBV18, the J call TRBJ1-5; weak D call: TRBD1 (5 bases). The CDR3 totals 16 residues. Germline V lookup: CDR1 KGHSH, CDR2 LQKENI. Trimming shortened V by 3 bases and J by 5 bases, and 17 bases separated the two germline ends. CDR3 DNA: TGTGCCAGCTCACCGCCGGGACGTAGAGAGGATCAGCCCCAGCATTTT. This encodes CASSPPGRREDQPQHF.

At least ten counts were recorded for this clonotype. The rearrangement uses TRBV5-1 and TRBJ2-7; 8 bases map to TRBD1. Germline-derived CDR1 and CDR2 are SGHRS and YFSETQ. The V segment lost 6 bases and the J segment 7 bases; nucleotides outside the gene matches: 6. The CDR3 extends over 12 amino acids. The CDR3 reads CASTRTGREQYF. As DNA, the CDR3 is TGCGCCAGCACCAGGACAGGGCGGGAGCAGTACTTC.

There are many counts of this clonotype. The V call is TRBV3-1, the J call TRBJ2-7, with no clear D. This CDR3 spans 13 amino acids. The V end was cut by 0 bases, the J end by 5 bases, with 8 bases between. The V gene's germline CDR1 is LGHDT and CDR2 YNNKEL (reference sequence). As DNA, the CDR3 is TGTGCCAGCAGCCAAGAAGTCAGGCACGAGCAGTACTTC. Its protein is CASSQEVRHEQYF.

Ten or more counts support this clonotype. In nucleotides, the CDR3 is TGTGCCTGGAGGCATACAACGAACACTGAAGCTTTCTTT. It translates to CAWRHTTNTEAFF. The genes are TRBV30 and TRBJ1-1; D is ambiguous. The CDR3 is 13 residues long. V lost 3 bases, J lost 1 base, and 9 bases lay in between. CDR1 GTSNPN and CDR2 SVGIG come from the germline V gene (reference sequence). Combining the CDR3 with reference TRBV30 and TRBJ1-1 gives the whole variable domain SQTIHQWPATLVQPVGSPLSLECTVEGTSNPNLYWYRQAAGRGLQLLFYSVGIGQISSEVPQNLSASRPQDRQFILSSKKLLLSDSGFYLCAWRHTTNTEAFFGQGTRLTVV.

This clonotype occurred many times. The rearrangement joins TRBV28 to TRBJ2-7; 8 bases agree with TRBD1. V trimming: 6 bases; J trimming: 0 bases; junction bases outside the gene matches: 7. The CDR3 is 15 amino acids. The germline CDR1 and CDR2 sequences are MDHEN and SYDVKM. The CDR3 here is CASSQGDRSSYEQYF. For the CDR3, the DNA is TGTGCCAGCAGCCAAGGGGACAGGAGCTCCTACGAGCAGTACTTC.

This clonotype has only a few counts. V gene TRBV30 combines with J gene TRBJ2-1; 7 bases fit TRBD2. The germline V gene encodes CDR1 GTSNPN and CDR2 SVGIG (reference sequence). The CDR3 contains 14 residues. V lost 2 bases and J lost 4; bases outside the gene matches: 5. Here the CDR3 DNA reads TGTGCCTGGAGTACGGGGACTAAATACAATGAGCAGTTCTTC. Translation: CAWSTGTKYNEQFF. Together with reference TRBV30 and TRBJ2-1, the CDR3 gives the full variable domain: SQTIHQWPATLVQPVGSPLSLECTVEGTSNPNLYWYRQAAGRGLQLLFYSVGIGQISSEVPQNLSASRPQDRQFILSSKKLLLSDSGFYLCAWSTGTKYNEQFFGPGTRLTVL.

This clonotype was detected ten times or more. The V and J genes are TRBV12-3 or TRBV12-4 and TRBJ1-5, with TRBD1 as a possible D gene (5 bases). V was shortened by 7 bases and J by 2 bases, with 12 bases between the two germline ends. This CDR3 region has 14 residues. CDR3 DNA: TGTGCCAGCACCCAGGGCAGCCGCAATCAGCCCCAGCATTTT. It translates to CASTQGSRNQPQHF.

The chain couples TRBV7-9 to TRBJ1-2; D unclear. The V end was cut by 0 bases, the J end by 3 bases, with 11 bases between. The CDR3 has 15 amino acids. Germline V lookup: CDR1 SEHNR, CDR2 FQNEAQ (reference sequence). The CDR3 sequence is CASSLARISDYGYTF. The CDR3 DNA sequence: TGTGCCAGCAGCTTAGCGAGAATAAGCGACTATGGCTACACCTTC.

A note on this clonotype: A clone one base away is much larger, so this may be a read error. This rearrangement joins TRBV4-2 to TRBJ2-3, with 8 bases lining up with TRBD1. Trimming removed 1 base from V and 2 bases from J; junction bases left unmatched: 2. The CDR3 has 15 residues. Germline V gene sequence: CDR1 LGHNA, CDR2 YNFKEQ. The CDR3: CASSQGTGFTDTQYF. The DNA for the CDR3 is TGTGCCAGCAGCCAAGGGACAGGGTTCACAGATACGCAGTATTTT.

The CDR3, as DNA: TGTGCCAGCAGTTCTTCCTTGACTAACCGGGACATTCGCAATCAGCCCCAGCATTTT. This encodes CASSSSLTNRDIRNQPQHF. This chain connects TRBV6-2 or TRBV6-3 to TRBJ1-5; TRBD1 might be the D (6 bases). This CDR3 has 19 residues. Trimming removed 4 bases from V and 2 bases from J, with 24 bases in between. The germline V gene has CDR1 MNHEY and CDR2 SVGEGT.

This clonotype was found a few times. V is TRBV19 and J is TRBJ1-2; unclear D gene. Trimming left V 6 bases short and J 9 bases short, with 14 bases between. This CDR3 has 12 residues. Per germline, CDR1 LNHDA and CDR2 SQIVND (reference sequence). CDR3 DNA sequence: TGTGCCAGTAGCCTCCGGAGGGAGAGCTACACCTTC. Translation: CASSLRRESYTF. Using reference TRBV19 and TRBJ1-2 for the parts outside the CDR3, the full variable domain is DGGITQSPKYLFRKEGQNVTLSCEQNLNHDAMYWYRQDPGQGLRLIYYSQIVNDFQKGDIAEGYSVSREKKESFPLTVTSAQKNPTAFYLCASSLRRESYTFGSGTRLTVV.

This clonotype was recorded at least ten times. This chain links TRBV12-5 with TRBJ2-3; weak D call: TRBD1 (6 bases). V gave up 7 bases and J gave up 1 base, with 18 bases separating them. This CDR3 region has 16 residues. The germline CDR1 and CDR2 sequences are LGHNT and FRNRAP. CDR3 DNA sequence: TGTGCTAGTGCCCTACAACCGACAGGAGGCACAGATACGCAGTATTTT. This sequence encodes CASALQPTGGTDTQYF.

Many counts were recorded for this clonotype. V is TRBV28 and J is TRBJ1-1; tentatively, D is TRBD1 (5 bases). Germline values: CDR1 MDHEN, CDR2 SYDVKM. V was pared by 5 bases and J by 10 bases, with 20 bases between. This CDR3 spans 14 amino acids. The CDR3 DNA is TGTGCCAGCAGTACCTCGACAGCACATTTTGGAGCTTTCTTT. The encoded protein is CASSTSTAHFGAFF.

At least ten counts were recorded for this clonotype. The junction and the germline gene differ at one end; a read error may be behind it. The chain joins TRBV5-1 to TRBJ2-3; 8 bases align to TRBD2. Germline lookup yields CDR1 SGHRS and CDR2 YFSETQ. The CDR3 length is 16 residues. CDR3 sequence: CASSSNRGGGTDTQYF. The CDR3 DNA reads TGTGCCAGCAGCTCCAACCGGGGGGGCGGCACAGATACGCAGTATTTT.

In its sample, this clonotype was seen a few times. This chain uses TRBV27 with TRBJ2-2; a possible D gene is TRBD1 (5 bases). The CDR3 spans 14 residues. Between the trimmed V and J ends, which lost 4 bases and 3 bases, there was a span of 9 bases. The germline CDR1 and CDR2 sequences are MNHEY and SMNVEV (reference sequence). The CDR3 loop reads CASSSWGDTGELFF. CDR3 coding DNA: TGTGCCAGCAGTTCTTGGGGCGACACCGGGGAGCTGTTTTTT.

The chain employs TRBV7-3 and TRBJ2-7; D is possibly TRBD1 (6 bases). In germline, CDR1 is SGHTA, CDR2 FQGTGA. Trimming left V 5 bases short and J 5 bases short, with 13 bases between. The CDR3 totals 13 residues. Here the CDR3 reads CASSGTGFHEQYF. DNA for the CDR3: TGTGCCAGCAGCGGAACAGGGTTCCACGAGCAGTACTTC.

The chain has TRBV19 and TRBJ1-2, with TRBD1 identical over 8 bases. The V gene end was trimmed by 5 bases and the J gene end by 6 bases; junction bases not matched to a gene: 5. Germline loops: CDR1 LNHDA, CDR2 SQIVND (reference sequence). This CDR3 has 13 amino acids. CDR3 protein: CASSYRGLDGYTF. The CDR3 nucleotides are TGTGCCAGTAGTTACAGGGGGTTGGATGGCTACACCTTC.

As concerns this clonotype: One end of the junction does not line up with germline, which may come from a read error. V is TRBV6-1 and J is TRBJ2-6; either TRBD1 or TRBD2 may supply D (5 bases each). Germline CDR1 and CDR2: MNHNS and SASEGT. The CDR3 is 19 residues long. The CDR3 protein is CASSESRLRGRSGANVLAF. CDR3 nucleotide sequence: TGTGCCAGCAGTGAATCCCGACTGCGCGGGCGCTCTGGGGCCAACGTCCTGGCTTTC.

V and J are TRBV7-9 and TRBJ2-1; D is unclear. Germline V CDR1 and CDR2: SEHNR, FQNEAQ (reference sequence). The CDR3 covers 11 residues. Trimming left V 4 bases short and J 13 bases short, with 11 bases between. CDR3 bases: TGTGCCAGCAGCTCTCAAGAGACCCAGTTCTTC. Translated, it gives CASSSQETQFF.

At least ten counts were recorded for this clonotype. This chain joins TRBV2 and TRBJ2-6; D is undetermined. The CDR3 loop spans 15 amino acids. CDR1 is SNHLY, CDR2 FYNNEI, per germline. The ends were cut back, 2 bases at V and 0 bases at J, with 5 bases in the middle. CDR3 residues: CASSERRSGANVLTF. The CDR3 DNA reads TGTGCCAGCAGTGAACGGCGCTCTGGGGCCAACGTCCTGACTTTC.

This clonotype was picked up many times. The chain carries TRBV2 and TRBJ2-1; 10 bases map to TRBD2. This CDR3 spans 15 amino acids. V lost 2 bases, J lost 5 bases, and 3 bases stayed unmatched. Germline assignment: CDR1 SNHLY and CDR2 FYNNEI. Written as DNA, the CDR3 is TGTGCCAGCAGTGAACGTCTAGCGGGGGACAATGAGCAGTTCTTC. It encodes CASSERLAGDNEQFF.

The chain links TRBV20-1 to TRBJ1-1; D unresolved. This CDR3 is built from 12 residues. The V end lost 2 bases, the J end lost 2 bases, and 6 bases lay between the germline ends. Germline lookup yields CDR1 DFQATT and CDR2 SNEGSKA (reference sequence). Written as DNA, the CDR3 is TGCAGTGCTAGACTCACCAACACTGAAGCTTTCTTT. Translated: CSARLTNTEAFF.

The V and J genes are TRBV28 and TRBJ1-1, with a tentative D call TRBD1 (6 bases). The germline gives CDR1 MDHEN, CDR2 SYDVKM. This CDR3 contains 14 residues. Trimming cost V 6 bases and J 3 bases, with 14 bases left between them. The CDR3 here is CASSLEGGHTEAFF. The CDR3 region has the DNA TGTGCCAGCAGCTTAGAAGGGGGACACACTGAAGCTTTCTTT.